The 15 T cell receptor beta chains listed next were all sequenced from one sample in a study of cytomegalovirus exposure and HLA in healthy donors. PCR amplification relied on 60 Vbeta primers (plus 13 Jbeta primers). Using immunoSEQ multiplex PCR, the repertoire was profiled, and TCRdb retains in-frame clones only, with some absent. The top ten clones hold over 4% of a sample with 150,000 to 200,000 clones, under 85% of them seen once. The sequenced sample was PBMCs. Receptors originate from a man aged 50 to 60 in good health and CMV-seropositive.

The gene calls are TRBV28 and TRBJ2-3; TRBD1 might be the D (6 bases). CDR1 and CDR2 from the germline V gene are MDHEN and SYDVKM. Trimming took off 3 bases at V and 0 bases at J, with 7 bases between the two ends. The CDR3 covers 14 residues. The CDR3 DNA reads TGTGCCAGCAGTTTTCAGGGGAGCACAGATACGCAGTATTTT. Its translation: CASSFQGSTDTQYF.

In DNA, the CDR3 is TGTGCCAGCAGTTTGCGGGGGATTGGGGCTAGCGGGAGAAGCTCCTACGAGCAGTACTTC. It codes for CASSLRGIGASGRSSYEQYF. The genes are TRBV28 and TRBJ2-7; TRBD2 matches at 10 bases. Germline V gene lookup returns CDR1 MDHEN and CDR2 SYDVKM. With 3 bases clipped from V and 0 bases from J, the junction kept 17 bases outside the gene matches. This CDR3 is built from 20 residues.

The chain recombines TRBV5-1 with TRBJ2-7; 7 bases are shared with TRBD1. Unmatched junction bases numbered 5, after V lost 3 bases and J lost 2 bases. The CDR3 has 14 amino acids. The germline gives CDR1 SGHRS, CDR2 YFSETQ. Written as DNA, the CDR3 is TGCGCCAGCAGCTCGGGACAGTTACCCTACGAGCAGTACTTC. This translates into CASSSGQLPYEQYF. The full variable domain, its missing parts supplied by reference TRBV5-1 and TRBJ2-7, is KAGVTQTPRYLIKTRGQQVTLSCSPISGHRSVSWYQQTPGQGLQFLFEYFSETQRNKGNFPGRFSGRQFSNSRSEMNVSTLELGDSALYLCASSSGQLPYEQYFGPGTRLTVT.

The genes are TRBV28 and TRBJ2-1; 7 nucleotides match TRBD2. Germline V gene data show CDR1 as MDHEN and CDR2 as SYDVKM. The CDR3 loop spans 15 amino acids. V shed 4 bases and J 5 bases; nucleotides not matched to a gene: 8. The CDR3 DNA sequence: TGTGCCAGCAGTTCCCTAGCGGAACCTAACAATGAGCAGTTCTTC. The encoded protein is CASSSLAEPNNEQFF.

The V call is TRBV4-1, the J call TRBJ1-5, with 8 bases lining up with TRBD1. After removal of 2 bases from V and 2 bases from J, the junction contained 8 bases not matched to a gene. Germline V gives CDR1 MGHRA, CDR2 YSYEKL. This CDR3 comprises 17 residues. CDR3 bases: TGCGCCAGCAGCCAATACATTGGACAGGGAGGCAATCAGCCCCAGCATTTT. Protein: CASSQYIGQGGNQPQHF.

The chain links TRBV6-6 to TRBJ2-7; 9 bases map to TRBD2. The J segment lost 7 bases and the V segment lost 0 bases, leaving 7 bases of the junction unmatched. CDR1 and CDR2 (germline): MNHNY, SVGAGI (reference sequence). The CDR3 spans 15 residues. The CDR3 reads CASSYSSAGGQEQYF. The CDR3 nucleotides are TGTGCCAGCAGTTACTCGTCCGCGGGGGGGCAGGAGCAGTACTTC.

The CDR3 sequence: CAWSAYDRGNTEAFF. The CDR3 nucleotides read TGTGCCTGGAGCGCATACGACAGGGGAAACACTGAAGCTTTCTTT. The genes are TRBV30 and TRBJ1-1; 8 bases fit TRBD1. The germline V gene encodes CDR1 GTSNPN and CDR2 SVGIG (reference sequence). The CDR3 sequence is 15 residues long. The V segment lost 3 bases and the J segment 2 bases; nucleotides outside the gene matches: 8.

The chain has TRBV7-9 and TRBJ1-4; a weak D match, TRBD1 (6 bases). This CDR3 is built from 15 residues. Germline values: CDR1 SEHNR, CDR2 FQNEAQ (reference sequence). V gave up 1 base and J gave up 5 bases, with 11 bases separating them. The CDR3 bases are TGTGCCAGCAGCTTAGTGGGGGGGCCCAATGAAAAACTGTTTTTT. Translation gives CASSLVGGPNEKLFF.

The rearrangement links TRBV5-5 to TRBJ2-7; tentatively, D is TRBD1 (5 bases). V was cut by 0 bases and J by 1 base, with 8 bases left in between. CDR1 is SGHKS, CDR2 YYEKEE, per germline (reference sequence). The CDR3 is 14 amino acids. CDR3 sequence (DNA): TGTGCCAGCAGCTTGGGCAGGGCTTCCTACGAGCAGTACTTC. Translation gives CASSLGRASYEQYF.

The genes are TRBV29-1 and TRBJ2-1, with 10 bases lining up with TRBD2. The CDR3 is 15 amino acids. Trimming removed 1 base from V and 7 bases from J; junction bases left unmatched: 7. Germline loops: CDR1 SQVTM, CDR2 ANQGSEA. The CDR3 nucleotides are TGCAGCGTTGAAGTGGGGCTAGCGGGAGATAATGAGCAGTTCTTC. It codes for CSVEVGLAGDNEQFF.

The chain carries TRBV4-1 and TRBJ2-7, with D maybe TRBD2 (5 bases). Germline values: CDR1 MGHRA, CDR2 YSYEKL. The CDR3 has 15 amino acids. Trimming left V 1 base short and J 0 bases short, with 10 bases between. CDR3 bases: TGCGCCAGCAGCCAAGGGTCTGGACTCTCCTACGAGCAGTACTTC. As protein: CASSQGSGLSYEQYF.

The chain joins TRBV6-5 to TRBJ1-2; D not resolved. Germline CDR1 MNHEY, CDR2 SVGAGI. Trimming stripped 5 bases from V and 0 bases from J, with 13 bases between. The CDR3 consists of 15 residues. CDR3 sequence: CASSPQAGANYGYTF. DNA for the CDR3: TGTGCCAGCAGTCCCCAGGCGGGAGCTAACTATGGCTACACCTTC.

V usage is TRBV29-1 and J usage is TRBJ1-3; D perhaps matches TRBD1 (6 bases). V dropped 6 bases and J dropped 4 bases, with 13 bases sitting between them. Germline CDR1 SQVTM, CDR2 ANQGSEA. This CDR3 has 13 amino acids. CDR3 in DNA: TGCAGCGTCCACCCGGGGGGCGGAAACACCATATATTTT. It yields the protein CSVHPGGGNTIYF.

This chain links TRBV30 with TRBJ2-5; no clear D gene. The DNA end favors TRBJ2-7, so the J call may be wrong. The CDR3 spans 11 residues. Germline CDR1 is GTSNPN and CDR2 is SVGIG (reference sequence). In DNA, the CDR3 is TGTGCCTGGACAGGCTCCTACGAGCAGTACTTC. Its translation: CAWTGSYEQYF.

The V gene is TRBV9, the J gene TRBJ2-7; 7 bases are a match to TRBD2. V lost 0 bases to trimming and J lost 3 bases; unmatched junction nucleotides: 3. CDR1 and CDR2 from the germline V gene are SGDLS and YYNGEE. The CDR3 extends over 14 amino acids. The CDR3 loop is CASSVGLADYEQYF. CDR3 DNA sequence: TGTGCCAGCAGCGTAGGTCTAGCGGACTACGAGCAGTACTTC.